The 30 T cell receptor beta chains presented below share a single source sample, sequenced in a study of regulatory T cells in long-lasting Graves disease. In building TCR beta libraries, iRepertoire HTBI primers were used together with Arm-PCR of CDR3 regions. Using its own MiXCR run on the multiplex PCR reads, TCRdb lists one record per CDR3 protein. The data contain 530,000 or so distinct CDR3 sequences, 15% to 20% of them singletons. This sample's time point: newly diagnosed GD, antithyroid drugs for less than 3 months. PBMC-extracted RNA yielded the TCR library. These data are also associated with another study on T cells in Graves' hyperthyroidism and ophthalmopathy.

Sequencing used peripheral blood mononuclear cells (PBMCs), obtained at new diagnosis, from a patient treated with antithyroid drugs. These receptors came from a man younger than 30 with Graves disease.

This clonotype was found a few times. The chain combines TRBV7-2 with TRBJ1-2; D not certain. The ends were cut back, 1 base at V and 7 bases at J, with 10 bases in the middle. The germline gives CDR1 SGHTA, CDR2 FQGNSA. The CDR3 has 13 residues. Here the CDR3 reads CASSLEFGVGYTF. The CDR3 region has the DNA TGTGCCAGCAGCTTAGAATTCGGGGTTGGCTACACCTTC.

The chain has TRBV12-3 or TRBV12-4 and TRBJ2-1; unclear D gene. The CDR3 length is 13 residues. Trimming cost V 7 bases and J 9 bases, with 16 bases left between them. The DNA of the CDR3 is TGTGCCAGCAATATGCCGTCACGTACTGAGCAGTTCTTC. It yields the protein CASNMPSRTEQFF.

This clonotype was seen many times. V gene TRBV3-1 combines with J gene TRBJ1-5, with 8 bases that match TRBD1. V was clipped by 3 bases and J by 4 bases; unmatched bases: 14. Germline V gene data show CDR1 as LGHDT and CDR2 as YNNKEL (reference sequence). This CDR3 is 18 amino acids long. CDR3 residues: CASSHRPAGGQRNQPQHF. CDR3 coding DNA: TGTGCCAGCAGCCACAGACCCGCAGGGGGCCAGCGTAATCAGCCCCAGCATTTT.

In its sample, this clonotype was seen many times. V and J are TRBV20-1 and TRBJ2-1, with D maybe TRBD1 (6 bases). CDR1 DFQATT and CDR2 SNEGSKA come from the germline V gene (reference sequence). Trimming stripped 5 bases from V and 0 bases from J, with 14 bases between. The CDR3 spans 15 residues. The CDR3 DNA reads as TGCAGTGCTTCTCACCGGGACAACTCCTACAATGAGCAGTTCTTC. This sequence encodes CSASHRDNSYNEQFF.

V usage is TRBV29-1 and J usage is TRBJ1-2; D remains ambiguous. The CDR3 length is 12 residues. Germline CDR1 SQVTM, CDR2 ANQGSEA. V lost 2 bases, J lost 5 bases, and 9 bases lay in between. CDR3 in DNA: TGCAGCGTTGAACATATTGGGTATGGCTACACCTTC. Amino acids: CSVEHIGYGYTF.

The V and J genes are TRBV7-9 and TRBJ1-3, with D unclear. Germline loops: CDR1 SEHNR, CDR2 FQNEAQ (reference sequence). The CDR3 runs to 13 residues. Deletions cut 4 bases from V and 8 bases from J, with 12 bases between. The DNA of the CDR3 is TGTGCCAGCAGCTCAACAGAGTCGGACACCATATATTTT. It encodes CASSSTESDTIYF.

The V call is TRBV5-1, the J call TRBJ1-4; no clear D. The length of the CDR3 is 14 residues. Per the germline V gene, CDR1 is SGHRS and CDR2 is YFSETQ. Trimming removed 3 bases at V and 7 bases at J, with 13 bases between. CDR3 sequence: CASSSTGVAEKLFF. As DNA, the CDR3 is TGCGCCAGCAGCTCCACCGGGGTGGCTGAAAAACTGTTTTTT. Full variable domain (outside the CDR3, taken from reference TRBV5-1 and TRBJ1-4): KAGVTQTPRYLIKTRGQQVTLSCSPISGHRSVSWYQQTPGQGLQFLFEYFSETQRNKGNFPGRFSGRQFSNSRSEMNVSTLELGDSALYLCASSSTGVAEKLFFGSGTQLSVL.

Only a few counts were recorded for this clonotype. The CDR3 DNA follows: TGCGCCAGCAGCACCAGGGGGAAGGACACTGAAGCTTTCTTT. Translated, it gives CASSTRGKDTEAFF. V usage is TRBV4-1 and J usage is TRBJ1-1; 7 nucleotides agree with TRBD1. Trimming removed 5 bases from V and 3 bases from J; junction bases left unmatched: 6. CDR3 length equals 14 residues. Germline-derived CDR1 and CDR2 are MGHRA and YSYEKL.

This clonotype was observed a handful of times. One end of the junction does not line up with germline, which may come from a read error. The chain employs TRBV7-9 and TRBJ1-4; a weak D match, TRBD1 (5 bases). The germline gives CDR1 SEHNR, CDR2 FQNEAQ (reference sequence). The length of the CDR3 is 14 residues. The CDR3 reads CASGLRGLGEKLFF. The CDR3 DNA reads as TGTGCCAGCGGCTTAAGGGGTTTGGGTGAAAAACTGTTTTTT.

The chain recombines TRBV6-1 with TRBJ1-5, with no clear D. CDR3 length: 13 residues. V shed 6 bases and J shed 3 bases, with 9 bases lying between them. Per germline, CDR1 MNHNS and CDR2 SASEGT. CDR3 coding DNA: TGTGCCAGCAGCTGGGCTCCCAATCAGCCCCAGCATTTT. This codes for CASSWAPNQPQHF.

This clonotype was recorded at least ten times. The chain is built from TRBV11-3 and TRBJ2-2, with TRBD2 as a possible D gene (5 bases). The CDR3 is 14 residues long. Trimming removed 6 bases from V and 3 bases from J, with 11 bases in between. Germline CDR1 and CDR2: SGHNT and YENEEA. CDR3 sequence (DNA): TGTGCCAGCAGAGTCCAGGAGGACACCGGGGAGCTGTTTTTT. Protein product: CASRVQEDTGELFF.

As for this clonotype: It may be a read error: a sequence one base away is much more abundant. The conserved phenylalanine or tryptophan is not found at the CDR3 terminus, so this likely reflects a read error. The chain employs TRBV27 and TRBJ1-1; D is possibly TRBD1 (5 bases). Trimming shortened V by 0 bases and J by 10 bases, and 9 bases separated the two germline ends. The CDR3 spans 12 residues. Germline CDR1 MNHEY, CDR2 SMNVEV (reference sequence). CDR3 DNA sequence: TGTGCCAGCAGTTTATCGACCGGGGCAGCTTTCCTT. Translating gives CASSLSTGAAFL.

This clonotype was seen many times. The V call is TRBV6-5, the J call TRBJ2-3; D remains unclear. CDR1 is MNHEY, CDR2 SVGAGI, per germline. The CDR3 has 12 amino acids. The V end was cut by 2 bases, the J end by 4 bases, with 4 bases between. Here the CDR3 reads CASSYEADTQYF. In nucleotides, the CDR3 is TGTGCCAGCAGTTACGAGGCAGATACGCAGTATTTT.

The chain links TRBV6-1 to TRBJ2-2; D may correspond to TRBD1 or TRBD2 (5 bases each). Germline loops: CDR1 MNHNS, CDR2 SASEGT. The CDR3 loop spans 15 amino acids. The germline V and J ends were trimmed by 6 bases and 4 bases, with 15 bases remaining between them. The CDR3 sequence is CASRRGTTGTGELFF. The CDR3 DNA reads TGTGCCAGCAGGAGAGGGACGACGGGCACCGGGGAGCTGTTTTTT.

V and J are TRBV7-9 and TRBJ2-7, with TRBD1 matching over 9 bases. Germline CDR1 is SEHNR and CDR2 is FQNEAQ (reference sequence). The CDR3 totals 15 residues. V lost 2 bases to trimming and J lost 3 bases; unmatched junction nucleotides: 5. CDR3 bases: TGTGCCAGCAGCTTATTGGGACAGGGCCACTACGAGCAGTACTTC. This gives the protein CASSLLGQGHYEQYF.

This clonotype was counted between two and nine times. The rearrangement uses TRBV13 and TRBJ2-1; 8 positions match TRBD1. The CDR3 is made up of 15 amino acids. Per the germline V gene, CDR1 is PRHDT and CDR2 is FYEKMQ (reference sequence). The V gene end was trimmed by 5 bases and the J gene end by 4 bases; junction bases not matched to a gene: 7. The CDR3 reads CASSDTRQGYNEQFF. CDR3 sequence (DNA): TGTGCCAGCAGCGACACCCGACAGGGGTACAATGAGCAGTTCTTC.

This clonotype occurred many times. The chain joins TRBV5-1 to TRBJ2-7; either TRBD1 or TRBD2 may supply D (5 bases each). The CDR3 consists of 13 residues. V was shortened by 2 bases and J by 6 bases, with 12 bases between the two germline ends. Germline CDR1 and CDR2: SGHRS and YFSETQ. The CDR3 loop reads CASSFGDLFEQYF. CDR3 nucleotide sequence: TGCGCCAGCAGCTTCGGGGACCTCTTCGAGCAGTACTTC.

The chain employs TRBV6-5 and TRBJ1-2; D is perhaps TRBD1 (6 bases). Germline CDR1 is MNHEY and CDR2 is SVGAGI. The CDR3 runs 14 residues. The V gene lost 4 bases and the J gene lost 8 bases, with 17 bases spanning the gap. CDR3 DNA: TGTGCCAGCAGTTCCCTCCAACAGGGAAAAGGCTACACCTTC. This encodes CASSSLQQGKGYTF.

This clonotype was recorded a few times. The chain combines TRBV19 with TRBJ2-1; maybe TRBD2 (5 bases). Germline loops: CDR1 LNHDA, CDR2 SQIVND (reference sequence). CDR3 length: 13 residues. The V end was cut by 8 bases, the J end by 5 bases, with 13 bases between. This CDR3 is CASEASWNNEQFF. Written as DNA, the CDR3 is TGTGCCAGTGAGGCTAGCTGGAACAATGAGCAGTTCTTC.

This clonotype occurred many times. The chain has TRBV6-1 and TRBJ2-2; D gene unclear. Between the trimmed V and J ends, which lost 6 bases and 1 base, there was a span of 6 bases. The CDR3 runs 13 residues. The germline V gene encodes CDR1 MNHNS and CDR2 SASEGT. The DNA for the CDR3 is TGTGCCAGCAGGGAGCAGAACACCGGGGAGCTGTTTTTT. It is translated as CASREQNTGELFF.

This chain links TRBV9 with TRBJ2-1; D gene uncertain. V lost 0 bases and J 2 bases, leaving 9 bases between the germline ends. The CDR3 is 15 residues long. Per the germline V gene, CDR1 is SGDLS and CDR2 is YYNGEE. Here the CDR3 reads CASSVVSATYNEQFF. DNA of the CDR3: TGTGCCAGCAGCGTAGTTTCTGCCACCTACAATGAGCAGTTCTTC.

The V gene is TRBV9, the J gene TRBJ2-7; no reliable D call. CDR1 and CDR2 from the germline V gene are SGDLS and YYNGEE. The CDR3 runs to 14 residues. Trimming pared 3 bases from V and 2 bases from J, leaving 12 bases between. In DNA form, the CDR3 reads TGTGCCAGCAGCGGCGCCGGGCTGACCTACGAGCAGTACTTC. Translating it yields CASSGAGLTYEQYF.

This clonotype was detected only a few times. At one of its ends the junction is not consistent with the germline gene, which may arise from a read error. The rearrangement links TRBV12-3 or TRBV12-4 to TRBJ2-1, with D hard to call. The CDR3 is 11 amino acids. CDR3 in DNA: TGTGCCAGCAGTTTCCACAATGAGCAGTCCTTC. Its translation is CASSFHNEQSF.

There are a few counts of this clonotype. The chain employs TRBV25-1 and TRBJ2-7, with no clear D. CDR3 size: 13 residues. V was cut by 6 bases and J by 2 bases, with 11 bases left in between. Germline CDR1 and CDR2: MGHDK and SYGVNS. The CDR3 reads CASRTAAAYEQYF. The CDR3 nucleotides read TGTGCCAGCAGGACTGCGGCTGCCTACGAGCAGTACTTC.

This clonotype was detected only a few times. The chain has TRBV4-2 and TRBJ2-1, with a weak D call TRBD2 (5 bases). The CDR3 consists of 12 residues. Trimming removed 4 bases at V and 9 bases at J, with 10 bases between. Germline V CDR1 and CDR2: LGHNA, YNFKEQ. Here the CDR3 DNA reads TGTGCCAGCAGCCCCCGTGAGGGTGAGCAGTTCTTC. It is translated as CASSPREGEQFF.

This rearrangement joins TRBV3-1 to TRBJ1-3; unclear D gene. Trimming shortened V by 7 bases and J by 0 bases, and 10 bases separated the two germline ends. In germline, CDR1 is LGHDT, CDR2 YNNKEL (reference sequence). The CDR3 spans 14 residues. The CDR3 region is CASKLYNSGNTIYF. CDR3 bases: TGTGCCAGCAAATTGTATAACTCTGGAAACACCATATATTTT.

V usage is TRBV25-1 and J usage is TRBJ1-6, with D unclear. V was trimmed by 2 bases and J by 9 bases, leaving 8 bases between them. The CDR3 length is 13 residues. Germline V gives CDR1 MGHDK, CDR2 SYGVNS. This chain's CDR3 is CASSEGDFSPLHF. The CDR3 DNA reads TGTGCCAGCAGTGAAGGGGATTTTTCACCCCTCCACTTT.

The chain has TRBV19 and TRBJ1-2; 7 bases match TRBD1. The CDR3 length is 15 residues. The V gene end was trimmed by 5 bases and the J gene end by 2 bases; junction bases not matched to a gene: 8. CDR1 and CDR2 from the germline V gene are LNHDA and SQIVND (reference sequence). The CDR3 reads CASSAGTDLNYGYTF. The CDR3 DNA is TGTGCCAGTAGTGCAGGGACAGACCTCAACTATGGCTACACCTTC. Together with reference TRBV19 and TRBJ1-2, the CDR3 gives the full variable domain: DGGITQSPKYLFRKEGQNVTLSCEQNLNHDAMYWYRQDPGQGLRLIYYSQIVNDFQKGDIAEGYSVSREKKESFPLTVTSAQKNPTAFYLCASSAGTDLNYGYTFGSGTRLTVV.

This clonotype appeared many times. The chain uses TRBV30 and TRBJ1-3; unclear D gene. The V end lost 2 bases, the J end lost 8 bases, and 13 bases lay between the germline ends. The V gene's germline CDR1 is GTSNPN and CDR2 SVGIG (reference sequence). The CDR3 contains 13 residues. CDR3 DNA: TGTGCCTGGAGTTCGAACCAGGCGCACACCATATATTTT. This sequence encodes CAWSSNQAHTIYF.

This clonotype showed up many times. The J gene is TRBJ2-7, the V gene TRBV5-5; D is undetermined. The V and J ends lost 2 bases and 0 bases respectively, with 12 bases between them. CDR1 and CDR2 (germline): SGHKS, YYEKEE (reference sequence). CDR3 length: 15 residues. CDR3 bases: TGTGCCAGCAGCTTTGAGTCCTTTCTCTCCTACGAGCAGTACTTC. Encoded protein: CASSFESFLSYEQYF.